These 4 T cell receptor beta chains were all obtained from the same sample, sequenced in a study of T cell responses to AZD1222 COVID-19 vaccine. TCRdb's table, derived via immunoSEQ multiplex PCR, lists solely in-frame clones and lacks some. Altogether about 120,000 clones are present, about 90% being singletons, with the ten largest covering about 10%. Sequences were derived from peripheral blood, sampled on day 0 of AZD1222 vaccination. These receptors were obtained from an adult in good health.

The chain couples TRBV27 to TRBJ1-2, with D possibly being TRBD1 (6 bases). V lost 6 bases and J lost 7, with 12 bases in between. The length of the CDR3 is 12 residues. Germline lookup yields CDR1 MNHEY and CDR2 SMNVEV (reference sequence). The CDR3 reads CASRQGLFGYTF. As DNA, the CDR3 is TGTGCCAGCAGACAGGGTTTATTTGGCTACACCTTC.

The CDR3 DNA sequence: TGTGCCAGCAGCTTGGGACAGGGGGCGCGGGTCGCAGATACGCAGTATTTT. It specifies CASSLGQGARVADTQYF. V is TRBV7-9 and J is TRBJ2-3, with 12 bases that match TRBD1. The CDR3 loop spans 17 amino acids. Germline V gives CDR1 SEHNR, CDR2 FQNEAQ (reference sequence). V shed 3 bases, J shed 4 bases, and the junction held 8 bases outside the gene matches.

V gene TRBV19 combines with J gene TRBJ1-4; no definite D call. This CDR3 region has 15 residues. Germline CDR1 and CDR2: LNHDA and SQIVND (reference sequence). V lost 6 bases and J lost 5, with 16 bases in between. CDR3 region: CASRNLLRHNEKLFF. CDR3 DNA: TGTGCCAGTAGAAACTTACTGAGACACAATGAAAAACTGTTTTTT.

J is TRBJ1-1 and V is TRBV5-6; D remains ambiguous. The CDR3 length is 12 residues. Per germline, CDR1 SGHDT and CDR2 YYEEEE. The V end was cut by 7 bases, the J end by 0 bases, with 7 bases between. The CDR3 loop is CASGALNTEAFF. For the CDR3, the DNA is TGTGCCAGCGGCGCCCTGAACACTGAAGCTTTCTTT.